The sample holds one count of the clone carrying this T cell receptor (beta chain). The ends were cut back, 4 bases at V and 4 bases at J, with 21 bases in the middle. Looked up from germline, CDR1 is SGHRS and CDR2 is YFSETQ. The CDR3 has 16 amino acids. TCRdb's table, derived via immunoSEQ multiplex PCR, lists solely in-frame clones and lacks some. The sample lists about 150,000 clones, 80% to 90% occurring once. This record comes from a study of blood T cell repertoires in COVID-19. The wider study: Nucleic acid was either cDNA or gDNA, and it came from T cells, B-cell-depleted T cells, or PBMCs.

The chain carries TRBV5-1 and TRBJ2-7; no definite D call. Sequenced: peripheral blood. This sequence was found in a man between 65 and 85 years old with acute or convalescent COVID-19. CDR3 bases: TGCGCCAGCAGCACGGGTACTTCCCCACTCTCTTACGAGCAGTACTTC. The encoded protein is CASSTGTSPLSYEQYF.